Listed below are T cell receptor beta chains from one sample, sequenced in a study of blood T cell repertoires in COVID-19. Produced via immunoSEQ multiplex PCR; TCRdb's table is partial and in-frame only. This table holds roughly 92,000 clones, around nine tenths found once. The sample taken for sequencing was peripheral blood. Receptor source: a man between 45 and 60 years old with acute or convalescent COVID-19. CDR3s include the opening cysteine and the closing phenylalanine or tryptophan. The order of the fields is V gene, D gene, clone size, J gene, CDR3 DNA, CDR3 protein. D genes are given only for firm matches. Expanded clones are given a class, and other clones once, few, many or no size at all.

>TRBV9|TRBD2|NA|TRBJ2-1
TGTGCCAGCAGCGTAGGAGAGGGCGGACTAGCCCTATACAATGAGCAGTTCTTC
CASSVGEGGLALYNEQFF
>TRBV6-4|TRBD2|NA|TRBJ2-2
TGTGCCAGCAGTGTAAGCGGGAGCCCGAACACCGGGGAGCTGTTTTTT
CASSVSGSPNTGELFF
>TRBV5-1|TRBD2|NA|TRBJ2-1
TGCGCCAGCAGTGACGGGAGGGCCCACCTGAATGAGCAGTTCTTC
CASSDGRAHLNEQFF
>TRBV12-5|TRBD2|NA|TRBJ2-1
TGTGCTAGTGGCATGGAGAAACCGGGACTAGCTCTCAGCTCCTACAATGAGCAGTTCTTC
CASGMEKPGLALSSYNEQFF
>TRBV3-1/TRBV3-2|NA|NA|TRBJ2-7
TGTGCCAGCAGCTCCCGACAGCTACAGTACTTC
CASSSRQLQYF
>TRBV5-1|TRBD2|NA|TRBJ2-7
TGCGCCAGCAGCCCCTTCTCTAGCGGGAGTGCCCACGAGCAGTACTTC
CASSPFSSGSAHEQYF
>TRBV4-1|TRBD1|NA|TRBJ2-2
TGCGCCAGCAGCCGAGGGGACAGTCGAACCGGGGAGCTGTTTTTT
CASSRGDSRTGELFF
>TRBV7-2|TRBD2|NA|TRBJ2-5
TGTGCCAGCAGCTTACTAGCGGGGGGGGGAGAGACCCAGTACTTC
CASSLLAGGGETQYF
>TRBV7-2|TRBD2|NA|TRBJ2-1
TGTGCCAGCAGCAAATCTAGCGGGAGCTCCTACAATGAGCAGTTCTTC
CASSKSSGSSYNEQFF
>TRBV10-1|NA|NA|TRBJ2-2
TGCGCCAGCACAGGAGGGGAATGGAACACCGGGGAGCTGTTTTTT
CASTGGEWNTGELFF
>TRBV18|NA|NA|TRBJ1-1
TGTGCCAGCTCAGCCTCCTCTATTATGAACACTGAAGCTTTCTTT
CASSASSIMNTEAFF
>TRBV6-5|NA|NA|TRBJ1-1
TGTGCCAGCAGTTACCCGAGGAGCACTGAAGCTTTCTTT
CASSYPRSTEAFF
>TRBV6-5|TRBD1|NA|TRBJ1-5
TGTGCCAGCAGTCCAGACAGGGTCTTTAGTCAGCCCCAGCATTTT
CASSPDRVFSQPQHF
>TRBV5-6|TRBD1|NA|TRBJ1-2
TGTGCCAGCAGCGCGAAACCGGGACAGGGCAGAGGCTACACCTTC
CASSAKPGQGRGYTF
>TRBV14|NA|NA|TRBJ2-3
TGTGCCAGCAGCCGAAGAAGCCTCACAGATACGCAGTATTTT
CASSRRSLTDTQYF
>TRBV7-9|NA|NA|TRBJ2-5
TGTGCCAGCAGCGAGACAGCAAACCTCCAAGAGACCCAGTACTTC
CASSETANLQETQYF
>TRBV7-9|TRBD2|NA|TRBJ2-3
TGTGCCAGCAGCTCCTTTGTAGCGGGAGGGTCAGATACGCAGTATTTT
CASSSFVAGGSDTQYF
>TRBV2|NA|NA|TRBJ2-6
TGTGCCAGCCGGTTCGTCTCTGGGGCCAACGTCCTGACTTTC
CASRFVSGANVLTF
>TRBV15|TRBD1|once|TRBJ2-3
TGTGCCACCAGCTCCCGGGACAGGGGGCTGGGTTTAGGAGATACGCAGTATTTT
CATSSRDRGLGLGDTQYF
>TRBV28|TRBD2|NA|TRBJ2-5
TGTGCCAGCATCCCTCCTTCTGGGCGGGAGGGCCAAGAGACCCAGTACTTC
CASIPPSGREGQETQYF
>TRBV29-1|TRBD1|NA|TRBJ1-2
TGCAGCGTTAGGACAGGGTCGAATGGCTACACCTTC
CSVRTGSNGYTF
>TRBV15|TRBD1|NA|TRBJ2-7
TGTGCCACCAGCCGGGACAGGGTCTCCTACGAGCAGTACTTC
CATSRDRVSYEQYF
>TRBV21-1|NA|NA|TRBJ2-1
TGTGCCAGCAGCAAAGCGATTAGGGGACAGGGTTGTGATGAGCAGTTCTTC
CASSKAIRGQGCDEQFF
>TRBV6-5|NA|few|TRBJ2-2
TGTGCCAGCAGTTACAACAGGAACACCGGGGAGCTGTTTTTT
CASSYNRNTGELFF
>TRBV5-1|TRBD1|NA|TRBJ1-1
TGCGCCAGCAGCCGGGGACAGAGGATGAACACTGAAGCTTTCTTT
CASSRGQRMNTEAFF
>TRBV28|NA|NA|TRBJ1-5
TGTGCCAGCAGTTTCCCCACACAGGGAAGAGGTCAGCCCCAGCATTTT
CASSFPTQGRGQPQHF
>TRBV7-9|TRBD2|NA|TRBJ2-1
TGTGCCAGCAGCTTGAGGACTAGCGGCGACAATGAGCAGTTCTTC
CASSLRTSGDNEQFF
>TRBV5-1|NA|NA|TRBJ2-5
TGCGCCAGCAGCGGGGAGACATTGTACCAAGAGACCCAGTACTTC
CASSGETLYQETQYF
>TRBV7-3|NA|NA|TRBJ2-2
TGTGCCAGCAGCCCGGACCGGGAGAAGCGAGGCGGGGAGCTGTTTTTT
CASSPDREKRGGELFF
>TRBV6-1|TRBD1|once|TRBJ1-5
TGTGCCAGCAGTGCGGCCCACTCCTCCCGATACCGACAGGGGACGCCCCATTTT
CASSAAHSSRYRQGTPHF
>TRBV2|NA|NA|TRBJ2-7
TGTGCCAGCAGCCGGGGACAACCTTACGAGCAGTACTTC
CASSRGQPYEQYF
>TRBV12-3/TRBV12-4|NA|NA|TRBJ1-1
TGTGCCAGCAGTTTAACAAGTAACACTGAAGCTTTCTTT
CASSLTSNTEAFF
>TRBV11-2|TRBD1|once|TRBJ1-1
TGTGCCAGCAGCTCCGGGACAGGTTCGAACACTGAAGCTTTCTTT
CASSSGTGSNTEAFF
>TRBV7-8|NA|NA|TRBJ2-7
TGTGCCAGCAGCTTAGTTAGTCGCCCGGGAACCGGCTACGAGCAGTACTTC
CASSLVSRPGTGYEQYF
>TRBV5-1|TRBD2|NA|TRBJ2-1
TGCGCCAGTTACCGGACTAGCGGGAGCGGTCTCAATGAGCAGTTCTTC
CASYRTSGSGLNEQFF
>TRBV11-3|TRBD2|NA|TRBJ2-3
TGTGCCAGCAGCTTAGACGCCGTACTAGCGGGAGGTACAGATACGCAGTATTTT
CASSLDAVLAGGTDTQYF
>TRBV4-1|NA|NA|TRBJ2-7
TGCGCCAGCAGCCAAGATCCGAAGGCGGCCGAGCAGTACTTC
CASSQDPKAAEQYF
>TRBV3-1/TRBV3-2|NA|few|TRBJ1-6
TGTGCCAGCAGCCCACAGAATTCACCCCTCCACTTT
CASSPQNSPLHF
>TRBV24-1|NA|NA|TRBJ1-4
TGTGCCACCAGTGATCCCTCGCGCGGGGGAAAACTGTTTTTT
CATSDPSRGGKLFF
>TRBV29-1|TRBD1|NA|TRBJ1-1
TGCAGCGTTCGCGGGACAGGGAGGTACACTGAAGCTTTCTTT
CSVRGTGRYTEAFF
>TRBV7-8|NA|NA|TRBJ2-5
TGTGCCAGCAGCCGCGACAGGTACCAAGAGACCCAGTACTTC
CASSRDRYQETQYF
>TRBV9|TRBD2|NA|TRBJ2-7
TGTGCCAGCAGCCCGAGCGGGAGAGGCGACGAGCAGTACTTC
CASSPSGRGDEQYF